This TCR beta chain comes out of a study of shared clonotypes between healthy human individuals. Repertoires were generated with immunoSEQ multiplex PCR, while TCRdb's copy carries only in-frame clones and drops some. The repertoire holds 2 million to 2.5 million clones, with 85% to 95% as singletons. V gave up 1 base and J gave up 2 bases, with 18 bases separating them. CDR1 and CDR2 (germline): SGHNT, YENEEA. This CDR3 contains 18 residues. The chain links TRBV11-3 to TRBJ2-1; D is tentatively TRBD1 or TRBD2 (5 bases each). The sequenced sample was naive CD4+ T cells from PBMCs. Subset of the sample: CD45RA+ positively selected. The TCR originated in a man aged 18 to 30 in good health. Some clones in this sample may be carry-over from other donors' samples. CDR3 protein: CASSLGGWGPDTYNEQFF. Written as DNA, the CDR3 is TGTGCCAGCAGCTTAGGGGGGTGGGGCCCAGATACCTACAATGAGCAGTTCTTC.